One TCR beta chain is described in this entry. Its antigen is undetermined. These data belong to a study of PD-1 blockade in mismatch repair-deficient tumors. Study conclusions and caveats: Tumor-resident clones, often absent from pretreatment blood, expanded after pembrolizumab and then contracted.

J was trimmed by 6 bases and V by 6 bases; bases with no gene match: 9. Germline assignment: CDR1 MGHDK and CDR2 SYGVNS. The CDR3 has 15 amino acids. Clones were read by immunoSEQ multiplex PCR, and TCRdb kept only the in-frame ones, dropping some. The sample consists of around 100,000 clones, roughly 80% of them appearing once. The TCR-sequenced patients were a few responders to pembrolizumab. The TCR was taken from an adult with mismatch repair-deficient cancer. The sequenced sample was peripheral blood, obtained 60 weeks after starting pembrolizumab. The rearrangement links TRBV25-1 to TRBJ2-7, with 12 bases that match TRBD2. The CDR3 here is CASRARLAGGSEQYF. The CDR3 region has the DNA TGTGCCAGCAGGGCGAGGCTAGCGGGAGGGAGCGAGCAGTACTTC.